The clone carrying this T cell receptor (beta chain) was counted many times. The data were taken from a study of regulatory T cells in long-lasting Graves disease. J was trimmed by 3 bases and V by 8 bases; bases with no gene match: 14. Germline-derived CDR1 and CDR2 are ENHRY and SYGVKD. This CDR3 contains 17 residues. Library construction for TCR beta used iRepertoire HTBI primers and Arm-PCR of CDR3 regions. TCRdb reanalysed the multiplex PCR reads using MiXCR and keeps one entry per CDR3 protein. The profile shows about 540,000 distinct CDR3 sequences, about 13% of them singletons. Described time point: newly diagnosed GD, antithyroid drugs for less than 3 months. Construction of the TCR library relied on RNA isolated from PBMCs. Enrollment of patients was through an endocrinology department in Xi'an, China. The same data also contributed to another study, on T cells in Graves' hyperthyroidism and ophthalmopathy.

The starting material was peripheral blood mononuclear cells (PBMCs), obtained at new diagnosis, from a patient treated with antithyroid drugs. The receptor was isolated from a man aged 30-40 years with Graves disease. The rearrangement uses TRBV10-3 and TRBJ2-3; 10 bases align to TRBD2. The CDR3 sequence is CAIRAEASGSGTDTQYF. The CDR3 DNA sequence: TGTGCCATCCGAGCAGAGGCTAGCGGGAGCGGAACAGATACGCAGTATTTT.